Listed below are T cell receptor beta chains from one sample, sequenced in a study of cytomegalovirus exposure and HLA in healthy donors. The data were produced by immunoSEQ multiplex PCR, yet TCRdb's version contains in-frame clones alone and is incomplete. The sample has 90,000 to 140,000 clones, about 70% seen once. The sequencing input was PBMCs. The receptors stem from a man between 25 and 39 years old in good health and CMV-seronegative. The CDR3 runs from the conserved cysteine through the conserved F or W. The D gene is left open where the match is weak. Size tells how often a clone was seen (once, few, many) or the class of an expanded clone, and some rows leave it out.

size	V	D	J	CDR3	DNA
NA	TRBV10-3	NA	TRBJ1-1	CAISESNGSEAFF	TGTGCCATCAGTGAGTCGAATGGGAGTGAAGCTTTCTTT
once	TRBV29-1	TRBD2	TRBJ2-1	CSVAGGSNEQFF	TGCAGCGTTGCGGGAGGGTCAAATGAGCAGTTCTTC
NA	TRBV11-2	NA	TRBJ2-2	CASSLDTFPGELFF	TGTGCCAGCAGCTTGGACACCTTCCCCGGGGAGCTGTTTTTT
NA	TRBV5-6	NA	TRBJ2-7	CASSPPSGGSGFYEQYF	TGTGCCAGCAGCCCCCCTTCGGGGGGCAGCGGGTTCTACGAGCAGTACTTC
NA	TRBV5-6	TRBD2	TRBJ2-7	CASSLVPGVAGKDYEQYF	TGTGCCAGCAGCTTGGTTCCGGGGGTAGCGGGAAAGGACTACGAGCAGTACTTC
once	TRBV19	TRBD1	TRBJ1-1	CASIRRDRGPRDTEAFF	TGTGCCAGTATCCGACGGGACAGGGGGCCAAGGGACACTGAAGCTTTCTTT
NA	TRBV2	TRBD1	TRBJ1-5	CASSGTGNQPQHF	TGTGCCAGCTCCGGGACAGGGAATCAGCCCCAGCATTTT
NA	TRBV5-5	NA	TRBJ2-7	CASSLGRPNSYEQYF	TGTGCCAGCAGCTTGGGCAGACCTAACAGTTACGAGCAGTACTTC
NA	TRBV27	TRBD1	TRBJ1-1	CASSTPRDSEAFF	TGTGCCAGCAGTACCCCCCGGGACAGTGAAGCTTTCTTT
NA	TRBV19	TRBD1	TRBJ1-2	CATIGTGGLGKGYTF	TGTGCCACCATTGGGACAGGCGGATTGGGCAAGGGCTACACCTTC
NA	TRBV29-1	TRBD1	TRBJ2-1	CSVDGQGSNEQFF	TGCAGCGTTGATGGACAGGGGAGCAATGAGCAGTTCTTC